A selection of T cell receptor beta chains follows, all from one sample in a study of blood T cell repertoires in COVID-19. The table came from immunoSEQ multiplex PCR; TCRdb's copy has only in-frame clones and leaves some out. This sample yields 250,000 to 300,000 clones, of which about 86% are seen a single time; 12% belongs to the top ten. Specimen: peripheral blood. Receptor source: a woman in her 30s with COVID-19, enrolled during active disease. Both conserved end residues are part of each CDR3. A D gene is named only where the DNA matches it firmly. Expanded clones are given a class, and other clones once, few, many or no size at all.

d_gene | j_gene | v_gene | abundance | CDR3nt | CDR3aa
TRBD1 | TRBJ1-3 | TRBV6-5 | . | TGTGCCAGCAGTTCAGACAGGGGGAGATCTGGAAACACCATATATTTT | CASSSDRGRSGNTIYF
TRBD1 | TRBJ1-3 | TRBV5-1 | . | TGCGCCAGCAGCTTAACCGGGACAGGGGCCGCCGTCCTCTCTGGAAACACCATATATTTT | CASSLTGTGAAVLSGNTIYF
TRBD1 | TRBJ2-2 | TRBV5-1 | few | TGCGCCAGCAGCTTGGGCCGGACAGGGATGGCGCCAACCGGGGAGCTGTTTTTT | CASSLGRTGMAPTGELFF
TRBD1 | TRBJ2-3 | TRBV6-5 | . | TGTGCCAGCACCCCGGACAGGCTCACAGATACGCAGTATTTT | CASTPDRLTDTQYF
. | TRBJ2-2 | TRBV15 | many | TGTGCCACCCGAACCAGGGACACCCTCACCGGGGAGCTGTTTTTT | CATRTRDTLTGELFF
. | TRBJ1-4 | TRBV6-5 | . | TGTGCCAGCAGTACGCGCGGGGCAACTAATGAAAAACTGTTTTTT | CASSTRGATNEKLFF
. | TRBJ2-6 | TRBV3-1/TRBV3-2 | . | TGTGCCAGCAGCCAGATGACTAGAACTGGGGCCAACGTCCTGACTTTC | CASSQMTRTGANVLTF
TRBD1 | TRBJ2-1 | TRBV4-1 | . | TGCGCCAGCAGCCAAAAGCTTCGGGACAGGCGAGACAATGAGCAGTTCTTC | CASSQKLRDRRDNEQFF
. | TRBJ1-1 | TRBV4-1 | . | TGCGCCAGCAGCCCGTCAGAGCGTGGAAGTGAAGCTTTCTTT | CASSPSERGSEAFF
. | TRBJ1-2 | TRBV28 | . | TGTGCCAGCAGTTCACCGGGACATTCCTCTTCTGGCTACACCTTC | CASSSPGHSSSGYTF
TRBD1 | TRBJ2-1 | TRBV19 | . | TGTGCCAGGCAGACAGGGGTCAGGAATGAGCAGTTCTTC | CARQTGVRNEQFF
TRBD2 | TRBJ2-2 | TRBV3-1/TRBV3-2 | . | TGTGCCCGCAGCCGTATAGCGGGGACCGGGGAGCTGTTTTTT | CARSRIAGTGELFF
. | TRBJ1-3 | TRBV6-5 | . | TGTGCCAGCAGTTACTTCGGGGTGAGCTCTGGAAACACCATATATTTT | CASSYFGVSSGNTIYF
TRBD2 | TRBJ2-5 | TRBV27 | once | TGTGCCAGCAGTTTAGAGCGGGGGCGCCAAGAGACCCAGTACTTC | CASSLERGRQETQYF
. | TRBJ2-7 | TRBV6-6 | . | TGTGCCAGCAGTTACCTCCAGGCGGGAGAGCAGTACTTC | CASSYLQAGEQYF
TRBD2 | TRBJ2-1 | TRBV24-1 | . | TGTGCCACCAGTTTCCGCGGGGGTGAGCAGTTCTTC | CATSFRGGEQFF
TRBD1 | TRBJ1-4 | TRBV6-5 | . | TGTGCCAGCAGGGGACAGGGTTGTGAAAAACTGTTTTTT | CASRGQGCEKLFF
TRBD2 | TRBJ2-1 | TRBV4-1 | . | TGCGCCAGCAGCCAACCTCCCGGACTAGCGGGGGGCCCCAATGAGCAGTTCTTC | CASSQPPGLAGGPNEQFF
. | TRBJ2-3 | TRBV7-9 | . | TGTGCCAGCAGCTTAGGGGCTTTAACAGGGTCAACGCAGTATTTT | CASSLGALTGSTQYF
. | TRBJ1-4 | TRBV28 | . | TGTGCCAGCAGTTTCGTTGAAAAACTGTTTTTT | CASSFVEKLFF
TRBD1 | TRBJ1-2 | TRBV19 | once | TGTGCCAGTAGTATTTACGGACAGGGGTTTGGCTACACCTTC | CASSIYGQGFGYTF
. | TRBJ1-5 | TRBV19 | . | TGTGCCAGTAGTGTTGAGGGCTTCAATCAGCCCCAGCATTTT | CASSVEGFNQPQHF
TRBD2 | TRBJ2-2 | TRBV7-2 | . | TGTGCCAGCAGCCTTGGACTAGCGGGGGGGCGCACCGGGGAGCTGTTTTTT | CASSLGLAGGRTGELFF
TRBD1 | TRBJ2-7 | TRBV10-1 | . | TGCGCCAGCAGTGAGGGACAGGCCATCTACGAGCAGTACTTC | CASSEGQAIYEQYF
. | TRBJ1-2 | TRBV5-1 | . | TGCGCCAGCAGCGTGGGGGGCCCGGGCTATGGCTACACCTTC | CASSVGGPGYGYTF
TRBD1 | TRBJ1-4 | TRBV27 | . | TGTGCCAGCAGTCCACGGGACAGCAATGAAAAACTGTTTTTT | CASSPRDSNEKLFF
TRBD1 | TRBJ1-5 | TRBV19 | . | TGTGCCAGCGAGCCGGGACAGGGGGCTCAGCCCCAGCATTTT | CASEPGQGAQPQHF
TRBD1 | TRBJ2-7 | TRBV7-9 | . | TGTGCCAGCAGCCACAATCAACTCGGGACAGGGGACATCTACGAGCAGTACTTC | CASSHNQLGTGDIYEQYF
TRBD1 | TRBJ2-7 | TRBV2 | . | TGTGCCAGCAGTTCACCAGGGACAGGGCGTTCCTACGAGCAGTACTTC | CASSSPGTGRSYEQYF
TRBD2 | TRBJ2-1 | TRBV27 | . | TGTGCCAGCAGTTTAATAGCGGGGGGTTACAATGAGCAGTTCTTC | CASSLIAGGYNEQFF
. | TRBJ2-3 | TRBV6-5 | . | TGTGCCAGCGGGGGGGCCACAGATACGCAGTATTTT | CASGGATDTQYF
TRBD2 | TRBJ2-7 | TRBV28 | . | TGTGCCAGCAGTTTATGGACTAGCTCCGAAGATTGGGGGCAGTACTTC | CASSLWTSSEDWGQYF
. | TRBJ1-2 | TRBV9 | . | TGTGCCAGCAGCGTAGTTGTCCAGGCGACGGCTAACTATGGCTACACCTTC | CASSVVVQATANYGYTF
. | TRBJ2-5 | TRBV2 | . | TGTGCCAGCAGTGCCGAGACTAGTGGAGAGACCCAGTACTTC | CASSAETSGETQYF
. | TRBJ1-1 | TRBV4-1 | . | TGCGCCAGCAGCCAAGGTACGGGGGTTGGGACTGAAGCTTTCTTT | CASSQGTGVGTEAFF
TRBD1 | TRBJ2-3 | TRBV2 | . | TGTGCCAGCAGTCAAAGACAGGGGGCGGGGAATACGCAGTATTTT | CASSQRQGAGNTQYF
TRBD2 | TRBJ2-5 | TRBV19 | . | TGTGCCAGTAGTATTGGGGGGGATCGCTGGGAGACCCAGTACTTC | CASSIGGDRWETQYF
TRBD1 | TRBJ1-1 | TRBV19 | . | TGTGCCAGTAGTATAGATCTTTGGACAGGGGCGCGGGAGGACACTGAAGCTTTCTTT | CASSIDLWTGAREDTEAFF
TRBD1 | TRBJ1-1 | TRBV4-1 | . | TGCGCCAGCAGCCACACAGGGGGCACTGAAGCTTTCTTT | CASSHTGGTEAFF
TRBD1 | TRBJ1-3 | TRBV15 | . | TGTGCCACCAGCAGTCAGGGGGCTGGAAACACCATATATTTT | CATSSQGAGNTIYF
TRBD1 | TRBJ1-1 | TRBV6-6 | . | TGTGCCAGCAGGGGGGGACAGAGGTTTGAAGCTTTCTTT | CASRGGQRFEAFF
TRBD1 | TRBJ2-2 | TRBV2 | . | TGTGCCAGCAGTTTAGGGACAGGGGGGGACACCGGGGAGCTGTTTTTT | CASSLGTGGDTGELFF
TRBD1 | TRBJ1-5 | TRBV6-2/TRBV6-3 | . | TGTGCCAGCAGTTATCCCGGGACAGGGGGGCGGCCCCAGCATTTT | CASSYPGTGGRPQHF
TRBD2 | TRBJ2-7 | TRBV11-2 | . | TGTGCCAGCAGCTTAGGGCTAGCGGGGGGCGTGATCTCCTACGAGCAGTACTTC | CASSLGLAGGVISYEQYF
TRBD2 | TRBJ2-5 | TRBV5-4 | . | TGTGCCAGCAGCCCGGGACTAGCGGGGGGGCCGGAAGAGACCCAGTACTTC | CASSPGLAGGPEETQYF
TRBD2 | TRBJ2-3 | TRBV6-6 | . | TGTGCCAGCACCACGGCGGGGGGGTCGGATACGCAGTATTTT | CASTTAGGSDTQYF
. | TRBJ1-5 | TRBV6-6 | . | TGTGCCAGCAGTTACGCAGATCAGCCCCAGCATTTT | CASSYADQPQHF
. | TRBJ2-7 | TRBV2 | . | TGTGCCAGCAGGGCAACAGGGGGAGGGATGTCCGAGCAGTACTTC | CASRATGGGMSEQYF
. | TRBJ1-1 | TRBV15 | few | TGTGCCACCAGCAGAGGACAGCTCATGAACACTGAAGCTTTCTTT | CATSRGQLMNTEAFF
TRBD2 | TRBJ2-7 | TRBV3-1/TRBV3-2 | . | TGTGCCAGCAGCCAAGGGACTAGCGGCTACGAGCAGTACTTC | CASSQGTSGYEQYF
. | TRBJ2-1 | TRBV10-3 | . | TGTGCCATCAGTGCTGGAGGGGATGGTTTGGACAATGAGCAGTTCTTC | CAISAGGDGLDNEQFF
. | TRBJ2-2 | TRBV7-2 | . | TGTGCCAGCAGCTTCACTAGGAGCACCGGGGAGCTGTTTTTT | CASSFTRSTGELFF
TRBD1 | TRBJ1-4 | TRBV4-2 | . | TGTGCCAGCAGCCAAGCCGGGACAGGGGATGAAAAACTGTTTTTT | CASSQAGTGDEKLFF